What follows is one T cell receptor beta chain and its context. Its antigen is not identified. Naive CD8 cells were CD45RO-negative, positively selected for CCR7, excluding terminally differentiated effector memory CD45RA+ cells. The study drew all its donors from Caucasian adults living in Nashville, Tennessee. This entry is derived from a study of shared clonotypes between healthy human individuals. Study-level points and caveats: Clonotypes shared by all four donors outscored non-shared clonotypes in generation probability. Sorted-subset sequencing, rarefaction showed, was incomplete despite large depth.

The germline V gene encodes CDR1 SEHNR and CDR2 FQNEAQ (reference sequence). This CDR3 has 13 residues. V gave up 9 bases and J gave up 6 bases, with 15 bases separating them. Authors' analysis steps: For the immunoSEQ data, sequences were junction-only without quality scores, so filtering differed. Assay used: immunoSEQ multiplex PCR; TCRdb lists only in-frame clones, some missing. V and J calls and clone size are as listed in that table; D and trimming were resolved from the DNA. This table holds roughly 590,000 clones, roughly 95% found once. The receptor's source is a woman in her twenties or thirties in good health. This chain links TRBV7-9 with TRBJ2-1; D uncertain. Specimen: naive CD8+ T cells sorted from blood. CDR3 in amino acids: CASLSDWGNEQFF. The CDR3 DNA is TGTGCCAGTCTCTCCGATTGGGGCAATGAGCAGTTCTTC.